This entry concerns a single T cell receptor beta chain. Germline and junction disagree at one end, which may indicate a read error. These data come from a study of cytomegalovirus exposure and HLA in healthy donors. 13 Jbeta primers and 60 Vbeta primers were used for the PCR. Clones were sequenced by immunoSEQ multiplex PCR, and TCRdb holds only the in-frame ones, with some missing. The sample has about 200,000 clones; 70% to 85% are singletons. Despite likely unrecorded immune exposures, the donors were nominally healthy at the time of sampling. Sequencing was carried out using PBMCs. The clonotype was recovered from a boy between 2 and 10 years old in good health and CMV-seronegative.

The CDR3 DNA sequence: TGTTCCAGCAGCTTAAGAGAGACAGGGGGTTCACCCCTCCACTTT. Its protein product is CSSSLRETGGSPLHF. The rearrangement links TRBV7-9 to TRBJ1-6, with 9 bases identical to TRBD1. The germline V gene encodes CDR1 SEHNR and CDR2 FQNEAQ (reference sequence). The CDR3 is 15 amino acids.